The sequence of this TCR beta chain was determined in a study of post-analysis software for immune sequencing data. V was pared by 3 bases and J by 7 bases, with 14 bases of the junction left unmatched. This CDR3 has 16 residues. General study results and limits: There was significantly lower normalized Chao1 diversity in multiple sclerosis patients than in controls. Roughly 5 TRBV segments occurring more often in patients than controls included TRBV5-6, TRBV5-1 and TRBV20-1.

About this clonotype: Antigen specificity is unknown.

Researchers reported that TCR beta cDNA libraries carried unique molecular identifiers. TCRdb reprocessed the PCR reads with MiXCR, giving one entry per CDR3 protein. Here the sample spans 650,000 to 850,000 distinct CDR3 sequences, 40% to 55% being singletons. This chain joins TRBV12-3 or TRBV12-4 and TRBJ2-7, with TRBD2 identical over 8 bases. Sequenced: blood. The source is a girl aged 5 to 17 with multiple sclerosis. CDR3 protein: CASSFWSGGPYNEQYF. Written as DNA, the CDR3 is TGTGCCAGCAGTTTTTGGAGCGGGGGCCCTTACAATGAGCAGTACTTC.